This record concerns one T cell receptor beta chain sequence. V dropped 5 bases and J dropped 9 bases, with 20 bases sitting between them. Germline V gene lookup returns CDR1 LGHNA and CDR2 YSLEER. This CDR3 spans 15 amino acids. The record originates from a study of technical replicates of blood from a handful of donors. The assay was immunoSEQ multiplex PCR, and TCRdb's table has in-frame clones only and misses some. This sample has tens of thousands of clones, with approximately 87% found just once. This receptor was obtained from a human donor in good health. Some clones in this sample may be carry-over from other donors' samples. The chain couples TRBV4-3 to TRBJ2-1, with D perhaps matching TRBD1 (6 bases). The sample was PBMCs. CDR3 nucleotides: TGCGCCAGCAGCGCCGGGACAAGTTTGAGTGGTGAGCAGTTCTTC. Its protein is CASSAGTSLSGEQFF.